This T cell receptor beta chain was sequenced during a study of cytomegalovirus exposure and HLA in healthy donors. Regarding the study as a whole: In an earlier analysis, productive rearrangement rates for most beta V segments clustered near 90% or 30%.

The PCR ran on 60 Vbeta and 13 Jbeta primers. The data were produced by immunoSEQ multiplex PCR, yet TCRdb's version contains in-frame clones alone and is incomplete. Of fewer than 250,000 clones listed, around 79% are singletons. Note on this clone: Its specificity is unknown.

Germline V gene lookup returns CDR1 KGHSH and CDR2 LQKENI. Trimming stripped 2 bases from V and 5 bases from J, with 19 bases between. The CDR3 is 18 residues long. This sequence joins TRBV18 and TRBJ1-6; D gene unclear. The TCR comes from a male donor in good health and CMV-seronegative. What was sequenced was PBMCs. The CDR3 here is CASSPALDVQFHNSPLHF. The CDR3 DNA is TGTGCCAGCTCACCAGCCCTTGACGTACAGTTTCATAATTCACCCCTCCACTTT.